These 19 T cell receptor beta chains came from one sample sequenced in a study of control samples from healthy donors and cancer patients. Produced via immunoSEQ multiplex PCR; TCRdb's table is partial and in-frame only. The repertoire holds 100,000 to 150,000 clones, about nine tenths seen once, with 2.5% in the top ten. The sample was blood. These receptors came from a man between 35 and 55 years old in good health.

V is TRBV24-1 and J is TRBJ2-2; D might be TRBD1 (5 bases). V lost 6 bases and J lost 7, with 14 bases in between. There are 14 residues in the CDR3. The V gene's germline CDR1 is KGHDR and CDR2 SFDVKD. CDR3 sequence (DNA): TGTGCCACCAGTCAAAGCAGGGCGAACGGGGAGCTGTTTTTT. Protein: CATSQSRANGELFF.

This sequence joins TRBV5-6 and TRBJ1-2, with a possible D match to TRBD1 (6 bases). CDR3 length: 14 residues. Germline V gives CDR1 SGHDT, CDR2 YYEEEE. The V gene lost 7 bases and the J gene lost 0 bases, with 13 bases spanning the gap. The CDR3 region is CASDRRGTNYGYTF. CDR3 nucleotide sequence: TGTGCCAGCGACAGGAGGGGGACTAACTATGGCTACACCTTC.

This chain connects TRBV6-6 to TRBJ1-4, with D unclear. This CDR3 has 16 amino acids. Looked up from germline, CDR1 is MNHNY and CDR2 is SVGAGI (reference sequence). Trimming cost V 6 bases and J 8 bases, with 22 bases left between them. DNA of the CDR3: TGTGCCAGCAGCCCAAGCCAGGCCATACTCTACGAAAAACTGTTTTTT. Its protein is CASSPSQAILYEKLFF.

This chain links TRBV19 with TRBJ2-1; either TRBD1 or TRBD2 may fit D (6 bases each). V was pared by 3 bases and J by 10 bases, with 13 bases between. Germline values: CDR1 LNHDA, CDR2 SQIVND (reference sequence). CDR3 length equals 13 residues. The CDR3 loop reads CASSIGGFWEQFF. The DNA for the CDR3 is TGTGCCAGTAGTATCGGGGGCTTCTGGGAGCAGTTCTTC. Supplemented by reference TRBV19 and TRBJ2-1, the full variable domain reads DGGITQSPKYLFRKEGQNVTLSCEQNLNHDAMYWYRQDPGQGLRLIYYSQIVNDFQKGDIAEGYSVSREKKESFPLTVTSAQKNPTAFYLCASSIGGFWEQFFGPGTRLTVL.

The chain employs TRBV21-1 and TRBJ2-7; TRBD2 is taken as the D call from the table, unchecked against the DNA. TRBV21-1 is tagged as a pseudogene. The CDR3 spans 17 residues. The DNA for the CDR3 is TGTGCCAGCAGCAAAGCCGATCCCGGATGGGGGAGGTGGGAGCAGTACTTC. Its protein is CASSKADPGWGRWEQYF.

This chain connects TRBV3-1 (or the pseudogene TRBV3-2) to TRBJ2-3; D ambiguous. The ends were cut back, 1 base at V and 14 bases at J, with 13 bases in the middle. There are 12 residues in the CDR3. Germline assignment: CDR1 LGHDT and CDR2 YNNKEL (reference sequence). Here the CDR3 DNA reads TGTGCCAGCAGCCAAGTCGAGAGCCTGCGGTATTTT. Amino acid sequence: CASSQVESLRYF.

This chain links TRBV28 with TRBJ2-5; D might be TRBD1 (5 bases). Germline CDR1 is MDHEN and CDR2 is SYDVKM. Trimming removed 5 bases at V and 3 bases at J, with 19 bases between. CDR3 size: 16 residues. The DNA of the CDR3 is TGTGCCAGCAGTGGACAATATCAAAGTAAAAAAGAGACCCAGTACTTC. This translates into CASSGQYQSKKETQYF.

V gene TRBV5-1 combines with J gene TRBJ2-7, with 7 bases lining up with TRBD1. CDR3 size: 15 residues. CDR1 and CDR2 from the germline V gene are SGHRS and YFSETQ. V shed 4 bases, J shed 3 bases, and the junction held 10 bases outside the gene matches. The CDR3 coding sequence is TGCGCCAGCAGCCCAGGCCACCGGGACAGCTACGAGCAGTACTTC. It encodes CASSPGHRDSYEQYF.

The V call is TRBV2, the J call TRBJ1-5; the D gene is possibly TRBD1 (5 bases). Germline values: CDR1 SNHLY, CDR2 FYNNEI. The V end was cut by 5 bases, the J end by 1 base, with 12 bases between. The CDR3 extends over 15 amino acids. In DNA, the CDR3 is TGTGCCAGCAGTCGCCAGGGATCGAGCAATCAGCCCCAGCATTTT. It encodes CASSRQGSSNQPQHF.

The chain carries TRBV6-6 and TRBJ2-4, with 7 nucleotides matching TRBD1. Trimming removed 2 bases from V and 7 bases from J; junction bases left unmatched: 8. Germline CDR1 is MNHNY and CDR2 is SVGAGI (reference sequence). This CDR3 is 15 amino acids long. CDR3 coding DNA: TGTGCCAGCAGTTACGCAAGGGGGCCAGGGAACATTCAGTACTTC. Encoded protein: CASSYARGPGNIQYF.

V and J are TRBV7-9 and TRBJ1-3; TRBD1 matches 7 bases. The CDR3 length is 15 residues. Germline V CDR1 and CDR2: SEHNR, FQNEAQ (reference sequence). J gave up 0 bases and V 5 bases, and 4 bases lay outside the gene matches. CDR3 loop: CASSNRGSSGNTIYF. CDR3 coding DNA: TGTGCCAGCAGCAACAGGGGTTCCTCTGGAAACACCATATATTTT.

To note about this clone: Compared with germline, one end of the junction differs, possibly owing to a read error. V gene TRBV6-5 combines with J gene TRBJ1-1; D unresolved. Germline CDR1 is MNHEY and CDR2 is SVGAGI. This CDR3 contains 13 residues. This CDR3 reads CASSYFGNTEAFF. CDR3 sequence (DNA): TGTGCTAGCAGTTACTTCGGGAACACTGAAGCTTTCTTT.

The chain has TRBV6-5 and TRBJ2-5; a weak D match, TRBD2 (5 bases). With 7 bases removed from V and 7 bases from J, the gap between germline ends came to 19 bases. This CDR3 region has 14 residues. Germline CDR1 MNHEY, CDR2 SVGAGI. The CDR3 nucleotides are TGTGCCAGCACAGTCTCAGCGGAGTGGGGGACCCAGTACTTC. It yields the protein CASTVSAEWGTQYF.

The J gene is TRBJ1-1, the V gene TRBV9, with no clear D. This CDR3 region has 16 residues. The germline V gene encodes CDR1 SGDLS and CDR2 YYNGEE. Trimming removed 0 bases at V and 4 bases at J, with 16 bases between. The CDR3 DNA follows: TGTGCCAGCAGCGTAGCCGGTGGGGTTAAGAGCACTGAAGCTTTCTTT. Residues: CASSVAGGVKSTEAFF.

The chain links TRBV25-1 to TRBJ1-2; TRBD1 is a possible D gene (6 bases). Trimming cost V 2 bases and J 7 bases, with 8 bases left between them. The germline CDR1 and CDR2 sequences are MGHDK and SYGVNS. The CDR3 loop spans 12 amino acids. Written as DNA, the CDR3 is TGTGCCAGCAGTGAACAGGGGTTTGGCTACACCTTC. It is translated as CASSEQGFGYTF.

The chain employs TRBV3-1 (or the pseudogene TRBV3-2) and TRBJ2-2, with no clear D. V lost 4 bases and J 1 base, leaving 7 bases between the germline ends. CDR3 length: 14 residues. Per the germline V gene, CDR1 is LGHDT and CDR2 is YNNKEL (reference sequence). DNA of the CDR3: TGTGCCAGCAGCCGTTTCGGGAACACCGGGGAGCTGTTTTTT. Residues: CASSRFGNTGELFF.

The genes are TRBV28 and TRBJ1-5; the D is unclear. This CDR3 region has 16 residues. The V end lost 8 bases, the J end lost 0 bases, and 17 bases lay between the germline ends. Germline CDR1 MDHEN, CDR2 SYDVKM. CDR3 nucleotides: TGTGCCAGCGTTAACCTTGAAAGTAATAGCAATCAGCCCCAGCATTTT. It codes for CASVNLESNSNQPQHF.

The V and J genes are TRBV20-1 and TRBJ1-1; 9 nucleotides align to TRBD1. Germline V lookup: CDR1 DFQATT, CDR2 SNEGSKA (reference sequence). This CDR3 contains 11 residues. CDR3 bases: TGCATCGCACCGAACAGGGGGCGAGCTTTCTTT. Translating it yields CIAPNRGRAFF.

The chain combines TRBV6-1 with TRBJ2-7, with a tentative D call TRBD2 (6 bases). CDR3 length equals 17 residues. V was trimmed by 2 bases and J by 2 bases, leaving 19 bases between them. CDR1 is MNHNS, CDR2 SASEGT, per germline. CDR3 DNA: TGTGCCAGCAGTGAACGTGGAGGAGCGGGCCAGACCTACGAGCAGTACTTC. This gives the protein CASSERGGAGQTYEQYF.